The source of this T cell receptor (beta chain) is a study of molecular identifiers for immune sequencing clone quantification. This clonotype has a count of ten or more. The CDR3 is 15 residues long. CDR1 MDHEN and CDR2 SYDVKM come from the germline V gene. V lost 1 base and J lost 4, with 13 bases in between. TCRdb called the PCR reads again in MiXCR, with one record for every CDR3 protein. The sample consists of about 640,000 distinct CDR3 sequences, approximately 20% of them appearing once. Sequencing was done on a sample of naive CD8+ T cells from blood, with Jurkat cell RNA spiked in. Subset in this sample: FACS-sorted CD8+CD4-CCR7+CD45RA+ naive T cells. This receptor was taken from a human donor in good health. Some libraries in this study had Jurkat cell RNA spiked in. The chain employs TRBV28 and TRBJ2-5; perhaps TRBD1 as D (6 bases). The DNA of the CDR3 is TGTGCCAGCAGTTTATCCCTCGGACAGCTAGAGACCCAGTACTTC. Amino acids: CASSLSLGQLETQYF.